This T cell receptor (beta chain) was identified in a study of tumor-infiltrating lymphocytes in primary liver carcinoma. Study in general: Tumors, staged T1-T3 N0M0, spanned roughly 4.2 to 11 cm.

The CDR3 is 15 residues long. CDR1 and CDR2 from the germline V gene are SGHAT and FQNNGV. V lost 2 bases and J lost 7, with 17 bases in between. From roughly 0.45 ug total RNA, TCR beta cDNA was generated with a primer in the constant region. Investigators got TCR beta libraries out of three nested multiplex PCR rounds, done with slightly modified ARM-PCR. In the first two PCR rounds, TRBV1-TRBV30 forward primers were paired with a C-beta reverse primer, and each round lasted roughly 9 cycles. A single record per CDR3 protein comes from TCRdb applying MiXCR to the multiplex PCR reads. The repertoire holds around 71,000 distinct CDR3 sequences, with 71% as singletons. Scientists recovered RNA and DNA together from around 20-30 mg of unsorted bulk tissue. Within the sample, this clonotype is large.

The chain has TRBV11-2 and TRBJ1-2, with a weak D call TRBD1 (6 bases). The source material was liver tumor tissue from sampling region 4. Subset in this sample: tumor region T4, right-lateral pole. The sequence was collected from a woman aged 60-75 years with primary liver carcinoma and hepatitis B virus infection. The CDR3 DNA reads TGTGCCAGCAGCTTAACAATACAGGGAGATGGTGGCTACACCTTC. Protein: CASSLTIQGDGGYTF.